The 28 T cell receptor beta chains given below trace back to one sample, sequenced in a study of T cells after yellow fever vaccination. One entry per CDR3 protein results from TCRdb running MiXCR on the 5' RACE reads. The sample shows about 58,000 distinct CDR3 sequences, approximately 5.5% of them seen only once. This material consisted of PBMCs, either bulk or a sorted T-cell subset (CD4+, CD8+, memory, or dextramer-sorted; not recorded which), taken on the day of the yellow fever booster vaccination. These receptors were collected from a man between 18 and 35 years old who received the YFV17D yellow fever vaccine.

Ten or more counts support this clonotype. The V gene is TRBV12-3 or TRBV12-4, the J gene TRBJ2-1; D unclear. The V and J ends lost 4 bases and 7 bases respectively, with 17 bases between them. The CDR3 is 15 residues long. The CDR3 reads CASSYAAPISNEQFF. The CDR3 region has the DNA TGTGCCAGCAGTTATGCAGCCCCGATATCAAATGAGCAGTTCTTC.

This clonotype was observed a few times. The chain carries TRBV4-3 and TRBJ1-2; a possible D gene is TRBD1 (5 bases). CDR3 size: 15 residues. Looked up from germline, CDR1 is LGHNA and CDR2 is YSLEER. V was trimmed by 1 base and J by 0 bases, leaving 9 bases between them. The CDR3, as DNA: TGCGCCAGCAGCCAAGTCCAGGGCCCTAACTATGGCTACACCTTC. This gives the protein CASSQVQGPNYGYTF.

This clonotype has more than one count but fewer than ten. This chain uses TRBV7-3 with TRBJ1-3; no firm D call. Germline-derived CDR1 and CDR2 are SGHTA and FQGTGA. Between the trimmed V and J ends, which lost 3 bases and 0 bases, there was a span of 9 bases. The CDR3 consists of 15 residues. The CDR3 sequence: CASSFEVGSGNTIYF. DNA of the CDR3: TGTGCCAGCAGCTTTGAGGTCGGCTCTGGAAACACCATATATTTT. The whole variable domain, remainder taken from reference TRBV7-3 and TRBJ1-3, is GAGVSQTPSNKVTEKGKYVELRCDPISGHTALYWYRQSLGQGPEFLIYFQGTGAADDSGLPNDRFFAVRPEGSVSTLKIQRTERGDSAVYLCASSFEVGSGNTIYFGEGSWLTVV.

V and J are TRBV30 and TRBJ2-1; TRBD2 matches 13 bases. V trimming: 5 bases; J trimming: 10 bases; junction bases outside the gene matches: 8. From germline, CDR1 is GTSNPN and CDR2 SVGIG (reference sequence). This CDR3 spans 14 amino acids. The CDR3 nucleotides are TGTGCCTGGTCAAGGACTAGCGGGGGACTCGAGCAGTTCTTC. Its protein is CAWSRTSGGLEQFF.

This clonotype was recorded many times. The chain links TRBV7-2 to TRBJ2-1; D is possibly TRBD2 (5 bases). CDR3 length: 12 amino acids. V was trimmed by 0 bases and J by 12 bases, leaving 9 bases between them. Germline CDR1 SGHTA, CDR2 FQGNSA. The CDR3 DNA sequence: TGTGCCAGCAGCTTAGCCCTCGAGGGGCAGTTCTTC. Encoded protein: CASSLALEGQFF. The full variable domain, completed using reference TRBV7-2 and TRBJ2-1, is GAGVSQSPSNKVTEKGKDVELRCDPISGHTALYWYRQSLGQGLEFLIYFQGNSAPDKSGLPSDRFSAERTGGSVSTLTIQRTQQEDSAVYLCASSLALEGQFFGPGTRLTVL.

This clonotype has a count of ten or more. The V call is TRBV27, the J call TRBJ2-2; D might be TRBD1 (6 bases). The V end was cut by 3 bases, the J end by 4 bases, with 9 bases between. Germline lookup yields CDR1 MNHEY and CDR2 SMNVEV (reference sequence). The CDR3 extends over 14 amino acids. DNA of the CDR3: TGTGCCAGCAGTTTCCAGGGGCTCACCGGGGAGCTGTTTTTT. Protein product: CASSFQGLTGELFF.

This clonotype was counted ten times or more. CDR3 amino acids: CASSYRGRGELFF. As DNA, the CDR3 is TGTGCCAGCAGTTACAGGGGACGGGGGGAGCTGTTTTTT. The chain couples TRBV6-5 to TRBJ2-2; either TRBD1 or TRBD2 may supply D (5 bases each). The germline V gene encodes CDR1 MNHEY and CDR2 SVGAGI. This CDR3 contains 13 residues. V dropped 2 bases and J dropped 8 bases, with 9 bases sitting between them.

Ten or more counts support this clonotype. V usage is TRBV12-3 or TRBV12-4 and J usage is TRBJ2-7, with D uncertain. CDR3 length: 12 amino acids. V shed 5 bases and J shed 3 bases, with 8 bases lying between them. The CDR3 protein is CASSLTSYEQYF. As DNA, the CDR3 is TGTGCCAGCAGTCTCACAAGCTACGAGCAGTACTTC.

The table lists this clonotype with many counts. The chain is built from TRBV4-1 and TRBJ1-1; D may be TRBD1 (5 bases). Germline CDR1 is MGHRA and CDR2 is YSYEKL. The length of the CDR3 is 15 residues. Trimming cost V 3 bases and J 4 bases, with 15 bases left between them. The CDR3 here is CASSHFLGPGTEAFF. Here the CDR3 DNA reads TGCGCCAGCAGCCACTTCTTGGGACCTGGCACTGAAGCTTTCTTT.

The chain links TRBV18 to TRBJ2-7, with TRBD2 matching 7 bases. With 3 bases clipped from V and 3 bases from J, the junction kept 8 bases outside the gene matches. Germline V gives CDR1 KGHSH, CDR2 LQKENI. CDR3 length equals 15 residues. The CDR3 loop reads CASSPVQSGDYEQYF. The CDR3 nucleotides read TGTGCCAGCTCACCGGTCCAGAGCGGGGACTACGAGCAGTACTTC.

The chain carries TRBV6-6 and TRBJ1-5; maybe TRBD1 (6 bases). Germline assignment: CDR1 MNHNY and CDR2 SVGAGI (reference sequence). The CDR3 consists of 16 residues. Trimming removed 0 bases from V and 6 bases from J, with 15 bases in between. CDR3 protein: CASSYSRTAFGQPQHF. CDR3 bases: TGTGCCAGCAGTTACTCTAGGACAGCTTTTGGTCAGCCCCAGCATTTT.

The chain couples TRBV7-2 to TRBJ2-3; TRBD1 is a possible D gene (6 bases). Trimming removed 1 base from V and 3 bases from J, with 17 bases in between. The CDR3 loop spans 17 amino acids. The germline CDR1 and CDR2 sequences are SGHTA and FQGNSA. The CDR3 sequence is CASSLEGWGLGTDTQYF. The DNA for the CDR3 is TGTGCCAGCAGCTTAGAGGGCTGGGGGCTTGGTACAGATACGCAGTATTTT.

There are a few counts of this clonotype. CDR3: CASRPLGTGGYTLFF. The CDR3, as DNA: TGTGCCAGCAGGCCCCTCGGGACAGGGGGCTACACGCTGTTTTTT. This sequence joins TRBV27 and TRBJ1-4; 12 bases map to TRBD1. The CDR3 is 15 residues long. The V gene end was trimmed by 6 bases and the J gene end by 14 bases; junction bases not matched to a gene: 13. Germline V gives CDR1 MNHEY, CDR2 SMNVEV (reference sequence).

The chain joins TRBV7-6 to TRBJ2-1; 9 bases are a match to TRBD1. The CDR3 has 14 amino acids. The V gene end was trimmed by 3 bases and the J gene end by 7 bases; junction bases not matched to a gene: 4. The V gene's germline CDR1 is SGHVS and CDR2 FNYEAQ. The CDR3, as DNA: TGTGCCAGCAGCTTTCGACAGGGGGGGAATGAGCAGTTCTTC. It specifies CASSFRQGGNEQFF. Based on the CDR3 plus reference TRBV7-6 and TRBJ2-1, the full variable domain is GAGVSQSPRYKVTKRGQDVALRCDPISGHVSLYWYRQALGQGPEFLTYFNYEAQQDKSGLPNDRFSAERPEGSISTLTIQRTEQRDSAMYRCASSFRQGGNEQFFGPGTRLTVL.

The chain links TRBV6-6 to TRBJ1-6, with D hard to call. The CDR3 extends over 14 amino acids. Looked up from germline, CDR1 is MNHNY and CDR2 is SVGAGI (reference sequence). Trimming left V 0 bases short and J 9 bases short, with 9 bases between. The DNA of the CDR3 is TGTGCCAGCAGTTACTCAATAGGTGGTTCACCCCTCCACTTT. Translating gives CASSYSIGGSPLHF.

This clonotype has more than one count but fewer than ten. The V and J genes are TRBV2 and TRBJ2-1; 7 nucleotides agree with TRBD2. The CDR3 runs 16 residues. Germline-derived CDR1 and CDR2 are SNHLY and FYNNEI. J gave up 0 bases and V 10 bases, and 12 bases lay outside the gene matches. As DNA, the CDR3 is TGTGCCACCGGAGGACGAGCGGGGAGCTCCTACAATGAGCAGTTCTTC. Residues: CATGGRAGSSYNEQFF.

The table lists this clonotype with a few counts. The genes are TRBV5-6 and TRBJ1-6; TRBD1 might be the D (5 bases). CDR3 length: 15 amino acids. V shed 0 bases and J shed 11 bases, with 15 bases lying between them. CDR1 SGHDT and CDR2 YYEEEE come from the germline V gene. DNA for the CDR3: TGTGCCAGCAGCTTGGGGGGCGCTTCCTCTACACCCCTCCACTTT. Translation gives CASSLGGASSTPLHF.

The gene calls are TRBV6-5 and TRBJ1-1, with D perhaps matching TRBD1 (5 bases). V was trimmed by 6 bases and J by 4 bases, leaving 12 bases between them. The CDR3 spans 13 residues. In germline, CDR1 is MNHEY, CDR2 SVGAGI. The CDR3: CASRPGLGTEAFF. The CDR3 coding sequence is TGTGCCAGCAGGCCAGGGTTGGGCACTGAAGCTTTCTTT.

The chain has TRBV7-2 and TRBJ2-7, with D perhaps matching TRBD2 (5 bases). CDR1 is SGHTA and CDR2 is FQGNSA in the germline V gene. Trimming removed 1 base from V and 2 bases from J, with 9 bases in between. The CDR3 runs to 14 residues. The CDR3 here is CASSLDGETYEQYF. The CDR3 region has the DNA TGTGCCAGCAGCTTAGATGGGGAGACCTACGAGCAGTACTTC.

This clonotype has a handful of counts. The rearrangement uses TRBV13 and TRBJ1-5; the D gene is possibly TRBD1 (5 bases). CDR1 is PRHDT and CDR2 is FYEKMQ in the germline V gene (reference sequence). This CDR3 comprises 13 residues. V lost 5 bases and J 3 bases, leaving 8 bases between the germline ends. The CDR3 loop reads CASSPGPNQPQHF. DNA of the CDR3: TGTGCCAGCAGCCCGGGACCCAATCAGCCCCAGCATTTT.

This clonotype turned up a few times. The CDR3 loop reads CASSSLRDPNEQFF. The CDR3 DNA sequence: TGTGCCAGCAGCTCTCTCCGGGACCCCAATGAGCAGTTCTTC. J is TRBJ2-1 and V is TRBV7-2; the D call may be TRBD1 or TRBD2 (5 bases each). The length of the CDR3 is 14 residues. Trimming left V 4 bases short and J 6 bases short, with 13 bases between. Looked up from germline, CDR1 is SGHTA and CDR2 is FQGNSA. Full variable domain (outside the CDR3, taken from reference TRBV7-2 and TRBJ2-1): GAGVSQSPSNKVTEKGKDVELRCDPISGHTALYWYRQSLGQGLEFLIYFQGNSAPDKSGLPSDRFSAERTGGSVSTLTIQRTQQEDSAVYLCASSSLRDPNEQFFGPGTRLTVL.

This clonotype was seen many times. The chain combines TRBV6-6 with TRBJ1-2, with 7 nucleotides matching TRBD1. The ends lost 6 bases at V and 0 bases at J; junction bases unmatched: 1. In germline, CDR1 is MNHNY, CDR2 SVGAGI (reference sequence). The CDR3 totals 13 residues. CDR3 DNA sequence: TGTGCCAGCAGCGGGACAGCTAACTATGGCTACACCTTC. Its translation: CASSGTANYGYTF.

The table lists this clonotype with many counts. This chain uses TRBV20-1 with TRBJ1-3, with D possibly matching TRBD1 (5 bases). Germline-derived CDR1 and CDR2 are DFQATT and SNEGSKA (reference sequence). The CDR3 is made up of 14 amino acids. Deletions cut 3 bases from V and 0 bases from J, with 9 bases between. Written as DNA, the CDR3 is TGCAGTGCTAGGGGGGTCTCCTCTGGAAACACCATATATTTT. Translated: CSARGVSSGNTIYF.

Comments on this clonotype: A much larger clone differs from this one at a single base, so this may be a read error. The J gene is TRBJ1-1, the V gene TRBV7-2; the D gene is possibly TRBD1 (6 bases). The CDR3 covers 14 residues. Trimming left V 3 bases short and J 2 bases short, with 10 bases between. Germline CDR1 is SGHTA and CDR2 is FQGNSA. CDR3 bases: TGTGCCAGCAGCTTCCCGGACAGTAACACTGAAGCTTTCTTT. This codes for CASSFPDSNTEAFF.

The table lists this clonotype with many counts. The V call is TRBV20-1, the J call TRBJ2-7, with unresolved D. The CDR3 totals 13 residues. Trimming shortened V by 3 bases and J by 1 base, and 10 bases separated the two germline ends. Germline V gives CDR1 DFQATT, CDR2 SNEGSKA (reference sequence). This chain's CDR3 is CSASTPVSYEQYV. CDR3 nucleotide sequence: TGCAGTGCTAGTACTCCCGTATCCTACGAGCAGTACGTC.

The chain carries TRBV5-1 and TRBJ1-3; weak D call: TRBD1 (5 bases). Between the trimmed V and J ends, which lost 4 bases and 4 bases, there was a span of 18 bases. Germline V gene sequence: CDR1 SGHRS, CDR2 YFSETQ. The length of the CDR3 is 16 residues. CDR3 sequence (DNA): TGCGCCAGCAGCGCCGACAGCACAATATTCGGAAACACCATATATTTT. This sequence encodes CASSADSTIFGNTIYF. Supplemented by reference TRBV5-1 and TRBJ1-3, the full variable domain reads KAGVTQTPRYLIKTRGQQVTLSCSPISGHRSVSWYQQTPGQGLQFLFEYFSETQRNKGNFPGRFSGRQFSNSRSEMNVSTLELGDSALYLCASSADSTIFGNTIYFGEGSWLTVV.

The V call is TRBV18, the J call TRBJ2-4; D is perhaps TRBD2 (7 bases). The CDR3 consists of 14 residues. Germline assignment: CDR1 KGHSH and CDR2 LQKENI. V gave up 8 bases and J gave up 8 bases, with 19 bases separating them. CDR3 DNA sequence: TGTGCCAGCGCTCTGGGGGGGGGCCCGGACATTCAGTACTTC. Residues: CASALGGGPDIQYF.

The table lists this clonotype with many counts. The V call is TRBV6-2 or TRBV6-3, the J call TRBJ1-1, with D uncertain. V was trimmed by 2 bases and J by 1 base, leaving 5 bases between them. There are 13 residues in the CDR3. Germline-derived CDR1 and CDR2 are MNHEY and SVGEGT. DNA of the CDR3: TGTGCCAGCAGTTACCTGGGGAACACTGAAGCTTTCTTT. It translates to CASSYLGNTEAFF.